This T cell receptor beta chain derives from a study of cytomegalovirus exposure and HLA in healthy donors. Study context: Around 79 million unique TCRs, all from HLA-typed donors, were included in an early release of the data.

A multiplex PCR was run with 60 Vbeta primers and 13 Jbeta primers. Using immunoSEQ multiplex PCR, the repertoire was profiled, and TCRdb retains in-frame clones only, with some absent. The sample has around 140,000 clones. The V gene end was trimmed by 3 bases and the J gene end by 16 bases; junction bases not matched to a gene: 6. The CDR3 runs 11 residues. The V gene's germline CDR1 is LNHDA and CDR2 SQIVND (reference sequence). Points on this clone: Its antigen is unidentified.

Study-wide results and caveats: Three chains tied to CMV proved CMV antigen-specific in vitro.

The gene calls are TRBV19 and TRBJ2-1, with 7 positions matching TRBD2. Sequenced: PBMCs. This receptor was taken from a woman between 40 and 50 years old in good health and CMV-seronegative. The CDR3 sequence is CASSMGRVHFF. CDR3 sequence (DNA): TGTGCCAGTAGTATGGGGAGGGTCCATTTCTTC.